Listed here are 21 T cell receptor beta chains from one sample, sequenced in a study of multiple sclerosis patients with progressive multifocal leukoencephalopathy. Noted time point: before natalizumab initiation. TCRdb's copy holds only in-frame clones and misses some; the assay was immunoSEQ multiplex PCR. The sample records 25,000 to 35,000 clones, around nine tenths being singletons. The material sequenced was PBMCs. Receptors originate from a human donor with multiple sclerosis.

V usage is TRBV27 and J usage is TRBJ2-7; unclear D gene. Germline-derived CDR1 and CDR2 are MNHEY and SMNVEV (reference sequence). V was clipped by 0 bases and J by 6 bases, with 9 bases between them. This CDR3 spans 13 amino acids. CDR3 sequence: CASSLSIVSEQYF. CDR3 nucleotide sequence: TGTGCCAGCAGTTTATCGATAGTATCCGAGCAGTACTTC.

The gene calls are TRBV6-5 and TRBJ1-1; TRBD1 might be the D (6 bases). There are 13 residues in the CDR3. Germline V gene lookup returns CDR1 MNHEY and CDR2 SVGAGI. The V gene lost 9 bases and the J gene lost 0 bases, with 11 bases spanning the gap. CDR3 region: CASVGQMNTEAFF. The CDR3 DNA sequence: TGTGCCAGTGTCGGACAGATGAACACTGAAGCTTTCTTT.

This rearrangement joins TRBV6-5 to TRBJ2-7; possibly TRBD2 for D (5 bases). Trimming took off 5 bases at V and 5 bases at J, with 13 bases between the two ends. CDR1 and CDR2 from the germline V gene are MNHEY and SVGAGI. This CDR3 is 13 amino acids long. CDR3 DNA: TGTGCCAGCAGTCTAGCATGGGCCGACGAGCAGTACTTC. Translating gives CASSLAWADEQYF.

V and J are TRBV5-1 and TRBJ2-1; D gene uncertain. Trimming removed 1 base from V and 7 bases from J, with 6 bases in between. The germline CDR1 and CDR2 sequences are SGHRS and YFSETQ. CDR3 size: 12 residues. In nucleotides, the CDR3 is TGCGCCAGCAGCTTGCAGGCAAATGAGCAGTTCTTC. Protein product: CASSLQANEQFF.

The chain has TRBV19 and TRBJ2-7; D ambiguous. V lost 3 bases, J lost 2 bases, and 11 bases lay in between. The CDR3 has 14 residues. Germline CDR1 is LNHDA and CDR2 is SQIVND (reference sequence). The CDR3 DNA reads TGTGCCAGTAGTATGGGCGGCCAAGCCTACGAGCAGTACTTC. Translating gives CASSMGGQAYEQYF. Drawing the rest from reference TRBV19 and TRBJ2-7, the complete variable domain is DGGITQSPKYLFRKEGQNVTLSCEQNLNHDAMYWYRQDPGQGLRLIYYSQIVNDFQKGDIAEGYSVSREKKESFPLTVTSAQKNPTAFYLCASSMGGQAYEQYFGPGTRLTVT.

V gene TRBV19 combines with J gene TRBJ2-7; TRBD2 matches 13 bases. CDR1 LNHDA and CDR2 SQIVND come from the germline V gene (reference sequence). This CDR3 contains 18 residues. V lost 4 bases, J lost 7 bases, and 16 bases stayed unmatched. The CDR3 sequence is CASSNFRTSGRGVEEQYF. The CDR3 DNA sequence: TGTGCCAGTAGTAACTTCCGGACTAGCGGGAGAGGTGTGGAAGAGCAGTACTTC.

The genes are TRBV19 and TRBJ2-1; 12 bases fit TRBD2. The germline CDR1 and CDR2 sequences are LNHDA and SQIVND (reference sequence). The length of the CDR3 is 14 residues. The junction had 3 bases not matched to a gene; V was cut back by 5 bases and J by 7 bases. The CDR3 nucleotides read TGTGCCAGTAGTTTAGGGACTAGCGGGAATGAGCAGTTCTTC. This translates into CASSLGTSGNEQFF.

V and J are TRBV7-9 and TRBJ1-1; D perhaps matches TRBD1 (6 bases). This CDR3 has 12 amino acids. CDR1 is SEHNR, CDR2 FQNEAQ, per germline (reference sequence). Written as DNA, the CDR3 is TGTGTTTGCGGGCAGGGGACCACTGAAGCTTTCTTT. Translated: CVCGQGTTEAFF.

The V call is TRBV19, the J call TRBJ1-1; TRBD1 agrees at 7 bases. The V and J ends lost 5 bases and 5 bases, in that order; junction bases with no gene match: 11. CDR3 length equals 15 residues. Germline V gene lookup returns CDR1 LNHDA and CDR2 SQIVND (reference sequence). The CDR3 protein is CASSVAGAGGTEAFF. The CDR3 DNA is TGTGCCAGTAGTGTGGCAGGGGCAGGGGGAACTGAAGCTTTCTTT.

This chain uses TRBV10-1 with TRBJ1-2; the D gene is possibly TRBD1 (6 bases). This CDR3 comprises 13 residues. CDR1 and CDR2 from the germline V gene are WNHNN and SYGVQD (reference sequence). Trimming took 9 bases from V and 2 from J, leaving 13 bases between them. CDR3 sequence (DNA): TGCGCCAGTTTTAAAGGACAGAACTATGGCTACACCTTC. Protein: CASFKGQNYGYTF.

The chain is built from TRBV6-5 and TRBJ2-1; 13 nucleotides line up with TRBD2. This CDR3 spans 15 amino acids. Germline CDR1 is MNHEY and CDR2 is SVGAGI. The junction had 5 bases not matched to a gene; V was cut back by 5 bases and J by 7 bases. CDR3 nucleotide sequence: TGTGCCAGCAGTCTCGGGACTAGCGGGGCTAATGAGCAGTTCTTC. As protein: CASSLGTSGANEQFF.

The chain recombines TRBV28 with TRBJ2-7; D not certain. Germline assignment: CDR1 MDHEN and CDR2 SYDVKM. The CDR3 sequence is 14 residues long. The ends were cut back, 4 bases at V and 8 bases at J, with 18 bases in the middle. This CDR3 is CASSSTPPGTKQYF. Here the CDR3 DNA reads TGTGCCAGCAGTTCCACCCCGCCAGGTACAAAGCAGTACTTC.

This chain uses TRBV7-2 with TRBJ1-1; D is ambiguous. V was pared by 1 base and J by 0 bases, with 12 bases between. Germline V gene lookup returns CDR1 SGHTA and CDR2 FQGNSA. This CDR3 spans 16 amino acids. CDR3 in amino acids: CASSLVVTPVNTEAFF. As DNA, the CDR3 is TGTGCCAGCAGCTTAGTAGTCACCCCGGTGAACACTGAAGCTTTCTTT.

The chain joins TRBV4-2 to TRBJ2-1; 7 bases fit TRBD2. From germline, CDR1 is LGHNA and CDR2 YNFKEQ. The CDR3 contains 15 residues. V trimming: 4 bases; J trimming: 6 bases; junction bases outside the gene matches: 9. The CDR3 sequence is CASSPRGWGANEQFF. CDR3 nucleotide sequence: TGTGCCAGCAGCCCGCGGGGGTGGGGAGCCAATGAGCAGTTCTTC.

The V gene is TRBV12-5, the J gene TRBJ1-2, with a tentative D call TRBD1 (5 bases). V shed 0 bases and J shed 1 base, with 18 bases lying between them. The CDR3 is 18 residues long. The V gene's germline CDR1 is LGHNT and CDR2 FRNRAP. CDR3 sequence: CASGLVGPGQGFNYGYTF. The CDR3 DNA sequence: TGTGCTAGTGGTTTGGTAGGCCCTGGGCAGGGCTTTAACTATGGCTACACCTTC.

Here the CDR3 DNA reads TGTGCCAGCAGCTTAGGCCCCTCCAGCTCCTACGAGCAGTACTTC. Its translation: CASSLGPSSSYEQYF. The chain carries TRBV7-9 and TRBJ2-7; D unresolved. Germline values: CDR1 SEHNR, CDR2 FQNEAQ (reference sequence). V gave up 1 base and J gave up 0 bases, with 10 bases separating them. There are 15 residues in the CDR3.

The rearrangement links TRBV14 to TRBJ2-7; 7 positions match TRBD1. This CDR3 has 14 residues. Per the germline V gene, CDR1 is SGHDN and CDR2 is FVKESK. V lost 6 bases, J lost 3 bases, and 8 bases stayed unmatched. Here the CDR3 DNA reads TGTGCCAGCAGTCACAGGGGCCCGCTCTACGAGCAGTACTTC. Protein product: CASSHRGPLYEQYF.

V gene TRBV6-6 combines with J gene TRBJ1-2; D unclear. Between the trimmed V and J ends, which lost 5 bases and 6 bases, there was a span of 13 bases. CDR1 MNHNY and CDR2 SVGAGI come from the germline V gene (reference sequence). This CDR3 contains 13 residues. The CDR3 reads CASSLEPVDGYTF. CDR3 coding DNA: TGTGCCAGCAGTCTCGAGCCTGTCGATGGCTACACCTTC.

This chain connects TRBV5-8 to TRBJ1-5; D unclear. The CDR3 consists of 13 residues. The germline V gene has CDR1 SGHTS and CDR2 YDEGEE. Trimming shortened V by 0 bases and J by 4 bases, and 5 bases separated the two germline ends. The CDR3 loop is CASSLGSNQPQHF. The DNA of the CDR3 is TGTGCCAGCAGCTTGGGTTCTAATCAGCCCCAGCATTTT.

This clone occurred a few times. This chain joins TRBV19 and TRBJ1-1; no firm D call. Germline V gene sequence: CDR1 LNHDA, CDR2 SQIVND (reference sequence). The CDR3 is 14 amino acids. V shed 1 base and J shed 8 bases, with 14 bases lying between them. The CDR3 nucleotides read TGTGCCAGTAGTATAGGAAGGGTGCGTCAAGAAGCTTTCTTT. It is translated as CASSIGRVRQEAFF.

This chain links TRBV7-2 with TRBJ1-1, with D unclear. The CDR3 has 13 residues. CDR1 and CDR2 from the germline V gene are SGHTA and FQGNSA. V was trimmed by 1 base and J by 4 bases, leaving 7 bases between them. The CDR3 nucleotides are TGTGCCAGCAGCTTAGGTCAGACCACTGAAGCTTTCTTT. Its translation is CASSLGQTTEAFF. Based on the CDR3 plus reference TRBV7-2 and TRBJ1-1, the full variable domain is GAGVSQSPSNKVTEKGKDVELRCDPISGHTALYWYRQSLGQGLEFLIYFQGNSAPDKSGLPSDRFSAERTGGSVSTLTIQRTQQEDSAVYLCASSLGQTTEAFFGQGTRLTVV.